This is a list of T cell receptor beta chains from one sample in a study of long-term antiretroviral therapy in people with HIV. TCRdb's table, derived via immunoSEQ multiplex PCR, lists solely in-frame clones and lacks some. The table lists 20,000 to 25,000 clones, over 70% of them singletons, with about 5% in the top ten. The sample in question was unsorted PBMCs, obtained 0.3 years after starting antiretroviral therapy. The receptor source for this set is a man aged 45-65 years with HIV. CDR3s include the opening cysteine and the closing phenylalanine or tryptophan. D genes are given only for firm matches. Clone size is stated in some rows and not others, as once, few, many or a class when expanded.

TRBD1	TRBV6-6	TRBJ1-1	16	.	CASSIPGQSLNTEAFF	TGTGCCAGCAGTATTCCGGGACAGAGTCTGAACACTGAAGCTTTCTTT
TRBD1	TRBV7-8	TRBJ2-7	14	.	CASRPHTGAHEQYF	TGTGCCAGCAGGCCGCACACAGGGGCCCACGAGCAGTACTTC
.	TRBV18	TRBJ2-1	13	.	CASSGVKVDEQFF	TGTGCCAGCTCAGGGGTGAAGGTGGATGAGCAGTTCTTC
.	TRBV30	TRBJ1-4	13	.	CAWSVGGLEKLFF	TGTGCCTGGAGTGTAGGAGGGTTAGAAAAACTGTTTTTT
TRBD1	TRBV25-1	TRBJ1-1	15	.	CASSAPTGENTEAFF	TGTGCCAGCAGTGCACCTACAGGGGAGAACACTGAAGCTTTCTTT
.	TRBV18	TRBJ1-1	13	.	CASSGGRNTEAFF	TGTGCCAGCTCAGGCGGCAGGAACACTGAAGCTTTCTTT
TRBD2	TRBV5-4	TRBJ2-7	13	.	CASSHSREDEQYF	TGTGCCAGCAGCCATTCACGGGAGGACGAGCAGTACTTC
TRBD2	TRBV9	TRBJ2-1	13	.	CASSVALAGEQFF	TGTGCCAGCAGCGTAGCTTTAGCGGGTGAGCAGTTCTTC
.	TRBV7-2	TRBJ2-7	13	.	CASSLEAGYEQYF	TGTGCCAGCAGCCTCGAGGCGGGCTACGAGCAGTACTTC
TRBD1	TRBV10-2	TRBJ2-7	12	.	CASEGQGDEQYF	TGCGCCAGCGAGGGACAGGGTGACGAGCAGTACTTC
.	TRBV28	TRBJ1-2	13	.	CASSSTVNYGYTF	TGTGCCAGCAGTTCGACGGTGAACTATGGCTACACCTTC
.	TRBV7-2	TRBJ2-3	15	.	CASSAGLSYTDTQYF	TGTGCCAGCAGCGCAGGACTATCCTACACAGATACGCAGTATTTT
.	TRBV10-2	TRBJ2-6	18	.	CASSEFRAKRSGANVLTF	TGCGCCAGCAGTGAGTTTAGGGCGAAACGCTCTGGGGCCAACGTCCTGACTTTC
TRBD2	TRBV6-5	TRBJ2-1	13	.	CASIGGSAYEQFF	TGTGCCAGCATAGGCGGGAGCGCTTATGAGCAGTTCTTC
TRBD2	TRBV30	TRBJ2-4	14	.	CAWSVGGRLGIQYF	TGTGCCTGGAGTGTCGGCGGGAGGCTGGGCATTCAGTACTTC
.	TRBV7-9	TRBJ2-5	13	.	CASSFQGLETQYF	TGTGCCAGCAGCTTTCAGGGTTTGGAGACCCAGTACTTC
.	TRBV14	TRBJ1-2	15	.	CASSQDGRWGYGYTF	TGTGCCAGCAGCCAAGATGGGCGGTGGGGGTATGGCTACACCTTC
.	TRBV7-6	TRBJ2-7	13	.	CASSPQEQYEQYF	TGTGCCAGCAGCCCCCAGGAACAATACGAGCAGTACTTC
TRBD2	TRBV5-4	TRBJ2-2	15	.	CASSTSGRASGELFF	TGTGCCAGCAGCACCAGCGGGAGGGCATCCGGGGAGCTGTTTTTT
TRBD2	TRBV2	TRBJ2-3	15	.	CASSDRGGRTDTQYF	TGTGCCAGCAGCGACCGGGGGGGTAGGACAGATACGCAGTATTTT
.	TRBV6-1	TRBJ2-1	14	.	CASSEGWQGNEQFF	TGTGCCAGCAGTGAAGGTTGGCAGGGCAATGAGCAGTTCTTC
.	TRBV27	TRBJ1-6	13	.	CASSFWGNSPLHF	TGTGCCAGCAGTTTCTGGGGGAACTCACCCCTCCACTTT
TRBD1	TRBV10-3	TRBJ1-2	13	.	CAISGGQNYGYTF	TGTGCCATCAGTGGGGGACAGAACTATGGCTACACCTTC
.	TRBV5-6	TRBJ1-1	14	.	CASSHLGLVPEAFF	TGTGCCAGCAGCCATCTTGGGTTGGTCCCTGAAGCTTTCTTT
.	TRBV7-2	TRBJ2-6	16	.	CASSPHPEGGANVLTF	TGTGCCAGCAGCCCCCACCCGGAAGGTGGGGCCAACGTCCTGACTTTC
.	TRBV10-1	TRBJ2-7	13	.	CASSESGGGEQYF	TGCGCCAGCAGTGAGTCGGGGGGAGGAGAGCAGTACTTC
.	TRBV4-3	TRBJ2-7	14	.	CASSQARDSYEQYF	TGCGCCAGCAGCCAAGCTAGGGACTCCTACGAGCAGTACTTC
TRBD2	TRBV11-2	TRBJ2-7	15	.	CASSGTSGAGYEQYF	TGTGCCAGCTCGGGGACTAGCGGAGCGGGGTACGAGCAGTACTTC
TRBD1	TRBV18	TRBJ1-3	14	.	CASSPTGPGNTIYF	TGTGCCAGCTCACCGACAGGGCCAGGAAACACCATATATTTT
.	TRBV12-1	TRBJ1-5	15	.	CASSPTGCCNQPQHF	TGTGCCAGCAGCCCGACAGGGTGCTGCAATCAGCCCCAGCATTTT
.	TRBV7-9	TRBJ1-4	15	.	CASSPGRLIREKLFF	TGTGCCAGCAGCCCGGGACGGCTAATTAGGGAAAAACTGTTTTTT
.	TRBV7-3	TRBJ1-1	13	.	CASSSGSDTEAFF	TGTGCCAGCAGCTCCGGCAGCGACACTGAAGCTTTCTTT
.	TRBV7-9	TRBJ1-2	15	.	CASSLGADSSYGYTF	TGTGCCAGCAGCTTAGGCGCGGACAGCTCCTATGGCTACACCTTC
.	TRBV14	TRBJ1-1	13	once	CASSQERNSWAFF	TGTGCCAGCAGCCAAGAGAGGAACTCTTGGGCTTTCTTT
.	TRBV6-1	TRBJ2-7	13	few	CASSERGIHEQYF	TGTGCCAGCAGCGAGAGGGGGATCCACGAGCAGTACTTC
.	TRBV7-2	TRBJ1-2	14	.	CASTRAGRVYGYTF	TGTGCCAGCACCCGGGCAGGGAGGGTCTATGGCTACACCTTC
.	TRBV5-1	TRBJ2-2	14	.	CASSLGGDTGELFF	TGCGCCAGCAGCTTGGGAGGGGACACCGGGGAGCTGTTTTTT
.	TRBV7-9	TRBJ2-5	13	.	CASSLRAEETQYF	TGTGCCAGCAGCTTACGGGCAGAAGAGACCCAGTACTTC
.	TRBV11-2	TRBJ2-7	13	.	CASSGGPLYEQYF	TGTGCCAGCAGCGGGGGGCCCCTCTACGAGCAGTACTTC
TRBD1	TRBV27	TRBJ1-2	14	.	CASAGQGARGGYTF	TGTGCCAGCGCGGGACAGGGGGCGCGGGGCGGCTACACCTTC
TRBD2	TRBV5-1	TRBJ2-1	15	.	CASSLIAGGDNEQFF	TGCGCCAGCAGCTTGATAGCGGGAGGGGACAATGAGCAGTTCTTC
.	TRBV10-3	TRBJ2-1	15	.	CAISESRDSYNEQFF	TGTGCCATCAGTGAGTCGAGGGATTCCTACAATGAGCAGTTCTTC
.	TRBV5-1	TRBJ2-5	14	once	CASSLTEFRETQYF	TGCGCCAGCAGCCTGACGGAGTTTCGTGAGACCCAGTACTTC
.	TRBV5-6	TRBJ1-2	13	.	CASSLGLNYGYTF	TGTGCCAGCAGCTTGGGTCTAAACTATGGCTACACCTTC
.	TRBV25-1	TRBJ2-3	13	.	CATGGTSTDTQYF	TGTGCCACCGGTGGGACTAGCACAGATACGCAGTATTTT
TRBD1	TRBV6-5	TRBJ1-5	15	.	CASRHLTGGNQPQHF	TGTGCCAGCAGGCACTTGACAGGGGGTAATCAGCCCCAGCATTTT
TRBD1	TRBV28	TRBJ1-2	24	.	CASSLLIPLFSPRDREKRSYGYTF	TGTGCCAGCAGTTTATTAATACCCCTATTTTCGCCTAGGGACAGGGAAAAGCGGTCCTATGGCTACACCTTC
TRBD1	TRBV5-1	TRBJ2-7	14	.	CASTPTGPRGEQYF	TGCGCCAGCACCCCGACAGGGCCGCGTGGCGAGCAGTACTTC
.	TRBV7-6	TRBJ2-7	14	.	CASSPRMDGYEQYF	TGTGCCAGCAGCCCCCGGATGGACGGCTACGAGCAGTACTTC
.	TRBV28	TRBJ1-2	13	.	CASRDSYSGGYTF	TGTGCCAGCAGAGACAGCTACTCAGGGGGCTACACCTTC
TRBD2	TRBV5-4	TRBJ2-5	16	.	CASSLDGAGGPKTQYF	TGTGCCAGCAGCTTGGATGGAGCGGGAGGGCCGAAGACCCAGTACTTC
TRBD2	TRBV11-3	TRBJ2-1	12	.	CASSKLANEQFF	TGTGCCAGCAGCAAACTAGCGAATGAGCAGTTCTTC
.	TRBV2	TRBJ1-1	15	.	CASSGRPDRNTEAFF	TGTGCCAGCAGTGGTCGACCGGACAGGAACACTGAAGCTTTCTTT
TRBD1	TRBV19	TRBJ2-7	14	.	CASSIWTGANEQYF	TGTGCCAGTAGTATCTGGACAGGGGCGAACGAGCAGTACTTC
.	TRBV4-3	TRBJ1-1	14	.	CASSQDSWDTEAFF	TGCGCCAGCAGCCAAGATAGTTGGGACACTGAAGCTTTCTTT
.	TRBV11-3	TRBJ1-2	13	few	CASSLGPNYGYTF	TGTGCCAGCAGCTTAGGTCCTAACTATGGCTACACCTTC
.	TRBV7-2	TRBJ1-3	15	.	CASSYLAGSGNTIYF	TGTGCCAGCAGCTACTTAGCGGGCTCTGGAAACACCATATATTTT
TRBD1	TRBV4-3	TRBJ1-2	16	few	CASSQHRQGPGDGYTF	TGCGCCAGCAGCCAGCACCGACAGGGCCCGGGTGATGGCTACACCTTC
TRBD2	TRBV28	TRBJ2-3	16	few	CASSLSSAGRLNTQYF	TGTGCCAGCAGTTTATCGTCAGCGGGGCGCTTGAATACGCAGTATTTT
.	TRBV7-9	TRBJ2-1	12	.	CASSPPQGEQFF	TGTGCCAGCAGCCCCCCCCAGGGTGAGCAGTTCTTC